The rows below give T cell receptor beta chains drawn from one sample of a study of cytomegalovirus exposure and HLA in healthy donors. Using immunoSEQ multiplex PCR, the repertoire was profiled, and TCRdb retains in-frame clones only, with some absent. The table lists approximately 240,000 clones, more than 85% of them singletons, with roughly 1% in the top ten. The sample consisted of PBMCs. Receptors were obtained from a woman aged 18-30 years in good health and CMV-seronegative. CDR3s include the opening cysteine and the closing phenylalanine or tryptophan. The D gene is left open where the match is weak. Size tells how often a clone was seen (once, few, many) or the class of an expanded clone, and some rows leave it out.

D gene | J gene | V gene | clone size | CDR3 DNA | CDR3 protein
. | TRBJ1-4 | TRBV19 | . | TGTGCCAGTAGTATTGTCCGGGCAACTAATGAAAAACTGTTTTTT | CASSIVRATNEKLFF
TRBD2 | TRBJ2-2 | TRBV29-1 | . | TGCAGCGTGAACCTAGCGGGAGTAGGCGGCGGGGAGCTGTTTTTT | CSVNLAGVGGGELFF
. | TRBJ2-1 | TRBV27 | . | TGTGCCAGCAGTTTATGGGGCCCTGGGGGGGCGGGGGAGGTAAAGAAGCAGTTCTTC | CASSLWGPGGAGEVKKQFF
. | TRBJ2-1 | TRBV9 | . | TGTGCCAGCAGCCCATTAATCGAGGGGGGGAGCTACAATGAGCAGTTCTTC | CASSPLIEGGSYNEQFF
TRBD1 | TRBJ2-7 | TRBV9 | . | TGTGCCAGCAGCCCCTGGACAGGGGGTTCCTACGAGCAGTACTTC | CASSPWTGGSYEQYF
. | TRBJ1-5 | TRBV2 | . | TGTGCCAGCAGGGTGACAGGTAATCAGCCCCAGCATTTT | CASRVTGNQPQHF
. | TRBJ2-5 | TRBV6-5 | . | TGTGCCAGCAGTTATGTGACTTTCCAAGAGACCCAGTACTTC | CASSYVTFQETQYF
. | TRBJ1-2 | TRBV11-3 | . | TGTGCCAGCAGCAAATTTGACAGCCCCTATGGCTACACCTTC | CASSKFDSPYGYTF
TRBD1 | TRBJ2-2 | TRBV25-1 | . | TGTGCCAGCAGTGGTACAGGGGACACCGGGGAGCTGTTTTTT | CASSGTGDTGELFF
TRBD1 | TRBJ1-5 | TRBV19 | . | TGTGCCAGTAGTACGATCACAGGCGGGACAGGTTATCAGCCCCAGCATTTT | CASSTITGGTGYQPQHF
TRBD1 | TRBJ2-3 | TRBV19 | . | TGTGCCAGTAGTTTCGATGGACAGGGAGGCCCAGATACGCAGTATTTT | CASSFDGQGGPDTQYF
TRBD1 | TRBJ2-1 | TRBV11-2 | few | TGTGCCAGCAGCCTCGGGACAGAACAGTTCTTC | CASSLGTEQFF
. | TRBJ2-7 | TRBV5-4 | once | TGTGCCAGCAGCGCCACCGGGACTCAGTACTTC | CASSATGTQYF
. | TRBJ2-2 | TRBV14 | . | TGTGCCAGCAGCCAAGGGGTGGGGGCGCGGAACACCGGGGAGCTGTTTTTT | CASSQGVGARNTGELFF
. | TRBJ2-3 | TRBV1 | . | TGCACCAGCAGCCAAGATCTAGGCGGGGTTCCCCAAGATACGCAGTATTTT | CTSSQDLGGVPQDTQYF
TRBD2 | TRBJ2-7 | TRBV6-6 | . | TGTGCCAGCAGCCTAGAGACTAGCGGGAGGGCCGAGCAGTACTTC | CASSLETSGRAEQYF
. | TRBJ2-3 | TRBV5-1 | . | TGCGCCAGCAGCTTGGTGGGAGACCCACGGGATACGCAGTATTTT | CASSLVGDPRDTQYF
. | TRBJ2-1 | TRBV27 | . | TGTGCCAGCAGTTTATGGGGGGGGGCTTCAGGCAATGAGCAGTTCTTC | CASSLWGGASGNEQFF
. | TRBJ1-6 | TRBV2 | . | TGTGCCAGAGAACACAACAGGGTAATCGCTTCACCCCTCCACTTT | CAREHNRVIASPLHF
. | TRBJ2-7 | TRBV19 | . | TGTGCCAGTAGTAGTCTAGCCGTCTACGAGCAGTACTTC | CASSSLAVYEQYF
. | TRBJ2-2 | TRBV9 | few | TGTGCCAGCAGCGTTTATAGCCGGGAGCTGTTTTTT | CASSVYSRELFF
TRBD2 | TRBJ2-1 | TRBV7-6 | . | TGTGCCAGCAGTCCCAGGGCCCGGCGGGAGAATGATGAGCAGTTCTTC | CASSPRARRENDEQFF
. | TRBJ1-2 | TRBV27 | . | TGTGCCAGCAGTCCTCAGGGGAACTATGGCTACACCTTC | CASSPQGNYGYTF
TRBD2 | TRBJ2-1 | TRBV27 | . | TGTGCCAGCAGTCTACTTAGCGGGCCGAGCTCCTACAATGAGCAGTTCTTC | CASSLLSGPSSYNEQFF
. | TRBJ2-4 | TRBV4-1 | . | TGCGCCAGCAGCTACCAGGGGAGGGGGGCCAAAAACATTCAGTACTTC | CASSYQGRGAKNIQYF
. | TRBJ1-2 | TRBV19 | . | TGTGCCAGTAGGCGGGGGTCGGGAAACTATGGCTACACCTTC | CASRRGSGNYGYTF
TRBD2 | TRBJ2-5 | TRBV10-1 | . | TGCGCCAGCAGTGACGGCGCGGGAGGGCCGGAGGAGACCCAGTACTTC | CASSDGAGGPEETQYF
TRBD1 | TRBJ1-2 | TRBV27 | . | TGTGCCAGCAGCCCCGCGGGACAGGGGCGGAACTATGGCTACACCTTC | CASSPAGQGRNYGYTF
. | TRBJ1-4 | TRBV19 | . | TGTGCCAGTTCGACACAGACTAATGAAAAACTGTTTTTT | CASSTQTNEKLFF
TRBD2 | TRBJ2-3 | TRBV19 | . | TGTGCCAGTAGTGCCCCGGGACTAGGGGGAATGACCACAGATACGCAGTATTTT | CASSAPGLGGMTTDTQYF